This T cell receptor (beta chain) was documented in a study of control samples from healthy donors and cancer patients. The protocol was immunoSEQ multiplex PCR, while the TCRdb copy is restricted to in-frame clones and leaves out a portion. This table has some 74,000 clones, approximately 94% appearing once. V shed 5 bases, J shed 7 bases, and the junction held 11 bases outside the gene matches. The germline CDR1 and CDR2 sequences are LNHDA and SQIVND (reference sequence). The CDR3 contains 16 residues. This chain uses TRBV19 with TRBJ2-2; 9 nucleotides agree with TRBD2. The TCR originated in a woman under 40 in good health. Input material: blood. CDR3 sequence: CASSRLAGSYGGELFF. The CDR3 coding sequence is TGTGCCAGTAGTCGGCTAGCGGGGAGTTACGGCGGGGAGCTGTTTTTT.